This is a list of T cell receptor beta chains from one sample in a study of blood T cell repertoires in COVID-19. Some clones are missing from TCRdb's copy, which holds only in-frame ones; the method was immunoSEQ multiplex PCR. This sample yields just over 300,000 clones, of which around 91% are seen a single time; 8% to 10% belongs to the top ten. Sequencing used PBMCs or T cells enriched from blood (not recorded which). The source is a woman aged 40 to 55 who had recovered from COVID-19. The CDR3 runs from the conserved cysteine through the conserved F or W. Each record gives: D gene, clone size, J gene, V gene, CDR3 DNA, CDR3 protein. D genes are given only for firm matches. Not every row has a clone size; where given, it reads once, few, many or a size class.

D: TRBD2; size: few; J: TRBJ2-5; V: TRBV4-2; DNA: TGTGCCAGCAGCCAAGATAGGGAGGGCGGGTTCGAGACCCAGTACTTC; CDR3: CASSQDREGGFETQYF
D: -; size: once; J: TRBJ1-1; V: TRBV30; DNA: TGTGCCTGGAGACGGTCGGGGGGGTATGTTAACACTGAAGCTTTCTTT; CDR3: CAWRRSGGYVNTEAFF
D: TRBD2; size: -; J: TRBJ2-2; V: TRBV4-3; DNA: TGCGCCAGCAGCCAAGGTCCAGCGGGGTCGAACACCGGGGAGCTGTTTTTT; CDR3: CASSQGPAGSNTGELFF
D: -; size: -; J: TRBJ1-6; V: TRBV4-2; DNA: TGTGCCAGCAGCCAACCCCTAGCGGCGGATTCACCCCTCCACTTT; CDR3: CASSQPLAADSPLHF
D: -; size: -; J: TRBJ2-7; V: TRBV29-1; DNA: TGCAGCGTTGCCCAGGGCTCCGGGGAGCAGTACTTC; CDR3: CSVAQGSGEQYF
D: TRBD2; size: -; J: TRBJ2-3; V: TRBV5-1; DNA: TGCGCCAGCAGCCCGGGGGGGCCCACAGATACGCAGTATTTT; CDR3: CASSPGGPTDTQYF
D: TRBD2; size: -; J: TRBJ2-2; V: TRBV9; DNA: TGTGCCAGCAGCGTAGCCCGGGGGGGCACCGGGGAGCTGTTTTTT; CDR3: CASSVARGGTGELFF
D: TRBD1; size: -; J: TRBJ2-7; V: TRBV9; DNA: TGTGCCAGCAGCGTAGATGGGACAGTCTCCTACGAGCAGTACTTC; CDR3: CASSVDGTVSYEQYF
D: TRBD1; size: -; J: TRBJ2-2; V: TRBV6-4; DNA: TGTGCCAGCAGTGACGACAGGGGGCAGGTCACCGGGGAGCTGTTTTTT; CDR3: CASSDDRGQVTGELFF
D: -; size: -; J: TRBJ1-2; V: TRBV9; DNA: TGTGCCAGCAGCGTTTGGGCTGCGGGGGGCTATGGCTACACCTTC; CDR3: CASSVWAAGGYGYTF